This entry lists 27 T cell receptor beta chains sequenced from one sample in a study of T cell responses to AZD1222 COVID-19 vaccine. Method: immunoSEQ multiplex PCR; TCRdb's copy keeps in-frame clones and lacks some. This sample has 150,000 to 200,000 clones, with approximately 89% found just once. The sequences come from peripheral blood, collected 28 days after the second AZD1222 dose. These TCRs come from an adult who received the AZD1222 COVID-19 vaccine.

V and J are TRBV7-9 and TRBJ1-2; D might be TRBD1 (6 bases). The CDR3 runs 14 residues. V gave up 7 bases and J gave up 4 bases, with 16 bases separating them. Germline V gives CDR1 SEHNR, CDR2 FQNEAQ (reference sequence). The CDR3 reads CASTHSPGVYGYTF. The CDR3 DNA reads as TGTGCCAGCACCCACAGCCCAGGGGTCTATGGCTACACCTTC.

This clone appeared a single time. This chain links TRBV9 with TRBJ1-2; D is ambiguous. Germline lookup yields CDR1 SGDLS and CDR2 YYNGEE. The CDR3 extends over 14 amino acids. Trimming left V 0 bases short and J 4 bases short, with 10 bases between. The DNA for the CDR3 is TGTGCCAGCAGCGTAGAAGCCAGGCCCTATGGCTACACCTTC. Its protein is CASSVEARPYGYTF.

The gene calls are TRBV28 and TRBJ1-2, with 7 bases fitting TRBD1. The CDR3 is made up of 13 amino acids. Germline loops: CDR1 MDHEN, CDR2 SYDVKM. Unmatched junction bases numbered 11, after V lost 8 bases and J lost 8 bases. In nucleotides, the CDR3 is TGTGCCAGCCTAGCGGGACAGTCGAAAGGCTACACCTTC. It encodes CASLAGQSKGYTF.

J is TRBJ2-2 and V is TRBV24-1; a possible D gene is TRBD1 (5 bases). V was shortened by 4 bases and J by 8 bases, with 13 bases between the two germline ends. CDR3 length: 14 residues. Germline CDR1 KGHDR, CDR2 SFDVKD. In nucleotides, the CDR3 is TGTGCCACCAGTGACCAGGGCCTCCCTGGGGAGCTGTTTTTT. It yields the protein CATSDQGLPGELFF.

The chain has TRBV12-5 and TRBJ2-7, with 9 bases lining up with TRBD1. Trimming cost V 0 bases and J 6 bases; bases outside gene matches: 9. The germline CDR1 and CDR2 sequences are LGHNT and FRNRAP. The CDR3 extends over 16 amino acids. The CDR3 nucleotides are TGTGCTAGTGGTTTGGTACCTTTTGAGGACAGGGGCGAGCAGTACTTC. It specifies CASGLVPFEDRGEQYF.

This rearrangement joins TRBV7-9 to TRBJ2-3; TRBD1 matches at 8 bases. V gave up 5 bases and J gave up 3 bases; unmatched junction bases: 10. This CDR3 has 16 residues. CDR1 SEHNR and CDR2 FQNEAQ come from the germline V gene (reference sequence). CDR3 nucleotides: TGTGCCAGCAGCCTAGGGGACAGGAGGTTTACAGATACGCAGTATTTT. Its protein product is CASSLGDRRFTDTQYF.

The gene calls are TRBV4-1 and TRBJ2-4, with 9 nucleotides matching TRBD1. This CDR3 contains 15 residues. The germline V gene encodes CDR1 MGHRA and CDR2 YSYEKL. V was clipped by 4 bases and J by 4 bases; unmatched bases: 5. The CDR3 nucleotides read TGCGCCAGCAGCCCCGTAGGACAGGGGAAAAACATTCAGTACTTC. Translated, it gives CASSPVGQGKNIQYF.

The V and J genes are TRBV7-9 and TRBJ1-4, with a weak D call TRBD1 (6 bases). Germline loops: CDR1 SEHNR, CDR2 FQNEAQ (reference sequence). V lost 5 bases to trimming and J lost 0 bases, with 10 bases between them. CDR3 size: 15 residues. The CDR3 loop reads CASSRTESTNEKLFF. The CDR3 DNA reads as TGTGCCAGCAGCCGGACAGAGTCAACTAATGAAAAACTGTTTTTT. The whole variable domain, remainder taken from reference TRBV7-9 and TRBJ1-4, is DTGVSQNPRHKITKRGQNVTFRCDPISEHNRLYWYRQTLGQGPEFLTYFQNEAQLEKSRLLSDRFSAERPKGSFSTLEIQRTEQGDSAMYLCASSRTESTNEKLFFGSGTQLSVL.

The chain is built from TRBV19 and TRBJ2-1; 14 nucleotides align to TRBD2. The CDR3 loop spans 15 amino acids. Trimming removed 7 bases from V and 8 bases from J; junction bases left unmatched: 7. The germline V gene encodes CDR1 LNHDA and CDR2 SQIVND (reference sequence). In DNA form, the CDR3 reads TGTGCCAGTATTCTGACTAGCGGGGGGGCCGATGAGCAGTTCTTC. The encoded protein is CASILTSGGADEQFF.

This clone was counted once. V and J are TRBV5-4 and TRBJ2-5; 8 nucleotides match TRBD2. CDR1 and CDR2 from the germline V gene are SGHNT and YYREEE (reference sequence). The CDR3 has 18 residues. The ends lost 6 bases at V and 1 base at J; junction bases unmatched: 17. The CDR3 spells CASTLTRLRGLAQETQYF. In DNA form, the CDR3 reads TGTGCCAGCACCCTTACCCGCCTCCGAGGACTAGCCCAAGAGACCCAGTACTTC.

The rearrangement links TRBV5-5 to TRBJ1-2; D call uncertain. The CDR3 totals 13 residues. CDR1 is SGHKS and CDR2 is YYEKEE in the germline V gene (reference sequence). With 1 base removed from V and 6 bases from J, the gap between germline ends came to 10 bases. CDR3 bases: TGTGCCAGCAGCTTGTGGCAGGCTGATGGCTACACCTTC. It translates to CASSLWQADGYTF.

V usage is TRBV28 and J usage is TRBJ1-2, with D perhaps TRBD1 (6 bases). V was shortened by 9 bases and J by 0 bases, with 17 bases between the two germline ends. The germline V gene has CDR1 MDHEN and CDR2 SYDVKM. The CDR3 loop spans 15 amino acids. The CDR3 reads CASFWGASANYGYTF. As DNA, the CDR3 is TGTGCCAGTTTTTGGGGGGCCTCTGCTAACTATGGCTACACCTTC.

The J gene is TRBJ1-4, the V gene TRBV11-3; 7 nucleotides agree with TRBD1. The CDR3 consists of 18 residues. The junction had 15 bases not matched to a gene; V was cut back by 4 bases and J by 4 bases. Germline CDR1 reads SGHNT; CDR2 reads YENEEA. This chain's CDR3 is CASSSPGQTIVGNEKLFF. The CDR3, as DNA: TGTGCCAGCAGCTCCCCGGGACAGACGATTGTTGGTAATGAAAAACTGTTTTTT. Full variable domain (outside the CDR3, taken from reference TRBV11-3 and TRBJ1-4): EAGVVQSPRYKIIEKKQPVAFWCNPISGHNTLYWYLQNLGQGPELLIRYENEEAVDDSQLPKDRFSAERLKGVDSTLKIQPAELGDSAVYLCASSSPGQTIVGNEKLFFGSGTQLSVL.

The chain has TRBV29-1 and TRBJ1-5; D is perhaps TRBD1 (5 bases). This CDR3 is built from 12 residues. CDR1 and CDR2 from the germline V gene are SQVTM and ANQGSEA. V was clipped by 7 bases and J by 9 bases, with 16 bases between them. The CDR3 spells CSGRDPLGPQHF. The CDR3 region has the DNA TGCAGCGGCCGGGACCCCCTAGGGCCCCAGCATTTT.

The V call is TRBV11-3, the J call TRBJ2-7; 7 nucleotides line up with TRBD1. The CDR3 length is 13 residues. Trimming took 2 bases from V and 5 from J; bases not matched to a gene: 3. Looked up from germline, CDR1 is SGHNT and CDR2 is YENEEA. CDR3 DNA sequence: TGTGCCAGCAGCTTATTGACAGGGAACGAGCAGTACTTC. It encodes CASSLLTGNEQYF.

This chain links TRBV7-8 with TRBJ1-1; D not resolved. Per germline, CDR1 SGHVS and CDR2 FQNEAQ. V was cut by 1 base and J by 2 bases, with 11 bases left in between. The CDR3 spans 15 residues. The CDR3 sequence is CASSLGSLVNTEAFF. CDR3 DNA: TGTGCCAGCAGCTTAGGGTCGCTGGTTAACACTGAAGCTTTCTTT. Variable domain in full (rest from reference TRBV7-8 and TRBJ1-1): GAGVSQSPRYKVAKRGQDVALRCDPISGHVSLFWYQQALGQGPEFLTYFQNEAQLDKSGLPSDRFFAERPEGSVSTLKIQRTQQEDSAVYLCASSLGSLVNTEAFFGQGTRLTVV.

The genes are TRBV6-1 and TRBJ1-1; TRBD1 matches at 8 bases. Germline V gene data show CDR1 as MNHNS and CDR2 as SASEGT. This CDR3 has 14 amino acids. V shed 3 bases, J shed 5 bases, and the junction held 5 bases outside the gene matches. This chain's CDR3 is CASSDRQGMTEAFF. The CDR3 DNA follows: TGTGCCAGCAGTGACCGACAGGGGATGACTGAAGCTTTCTTT.

The chain uses TRBV6-5 and TRBJ2-3; D is unclear. This CDR3 is built from 13 residues. V shed 10 bases and J shed 4 bases, with 15 bases lying between them. The V gene's germline CDR1 is MNHEY and CDR2 SVGAGI. This chain's CDR3 is CATRVPSADTQYF. In nucleotides, the CDR3 is TGTGCCACTCGCGTTCCATCCGCAGATACGCAGTATTTT.

The chain couples TRBV2 to TRBJ1-2, with D maybe TRBD1 (5 bases). CDR3 length: 14 amino acids. Trimming shortened V by 8 bases and J by 1 base, and 14 bases separated the two germline ends. From germline, CDR1 is SNHLY and CDR2 FYNNEI. The chain's CDR3 is CASGEQAVNYGYTF. CDR3 DNA: TGTGCCAGCGGCGAACAGGCAGTTAACTATGGCTACACCTTC. Full variable domain (missing parts from reference TRBV2 and TRBJ1-2): EPEVTQTPSHQVTQMGQEVILRCVPISNHLYFYWYRQILGQKVEFLVSFYNNEISEKSEIFDDQFSVERPDGSNFTLKIRSTKLEDSAMYFCASGEQAVNYGYTFGSGTRLTVV.

V gene TRBV3-1 (or the pseudogene TRBV3-2) combines with J gene TRBJ2-1; D uncertain. CDR1 is LGHDT and CDR2 is YNNKEL in the germline V gene (reference sequence). CDR3 length: 12 residues. Trimming removed 0 bases at V and 11 bases at J, with 8 bases between. The CDR3 sequence is CASSQDQGKQFF. The CDR3 bases are TGTGCCAGCAGCCAAGATCAAGGGAAGCAGTTCTTC.

The CDR3 DNA is TGTGCCAGCAGCTTGGCCGGTGGAGGGCTGAACACTGAAGCTTTCTTT. It codes for CASSLAGGGLNTEAFF. This chain links TRBV5-4 with TRBJ1-1; D unresolved. Trimming shortened V by 0 bases and J by 0 bases, and 12 bases separated the two germline ends. Germline V gene lookup returns CDR1 SGHNT and CDR2 YYREEE (reference sequence). The CDR3 is 16 amino acids.

The chain has TRBV7-8 and TRBJ1-2, with TRBD1 as a possible D gene (6 bases). Trimming removed 2 bases at V and 8 bases at J, with 6 bases between. The CDR3 contains 11 residues. CDR1 and CDR2 (germline): SGHVS, FQNEAQ. The CDR3 here is CASSLRGGYTF. The CDR3 coding sequence is TGTGCCAGCAGCTTAAGGGGGGGCTACACCTTC.

The chain carries TRBV9 and TRBJ1-1, with D unclear. The CDR3 spans 14 residues. The ends were cut back, 0 bases at V and 5 bases at J, with 11 bases in the middle. Per germline, CDR1 SGDLS and CDR2 YYNGEE. CDR3 DNA sequence: TGTGCCAGCAGCGTAGTTGTAGGGAGGACTGAAGCTTTCTTT. Translation: CASSVVVGRTEAFF.

The chain recombines TRBV6-2 or TRBV6-3 with TRBJ2-7; D is possibly TRBD1 or TRBD2 (5 bases each). This CDR3 spans 16 amino acids. From germline, CDR1 is MNHEY and CDR2 SVGEGT. V gave up 5 bases and J gave up 1 base, with 18 bases separating them. CDR3 in DNA: TGTGCCAGCAGTCCCCTCGGGGCAGGCTGGTCCTACGAGCAGTACTTC. This sequence encodes CASSPLGAGWSYEQYF.

This sequence joins TRBV5-8 and TRBJ1-1; D unclear. The germline gives CDR1 SGHTS, CDR2 YDEGEE. CDR3 length: 12 amino acids. Trimming left V 4 bases short and J 6 bases short, with 10 bases between. In DNA form, the CDR3 reads TGTGCCAGCAGCGCTCCATGGGCTGAAGCTTTCTTT. Amino acids: CASSAPWAEAFF.

The table lists this clone with a count of one. V gene TRBV7-2 combines with J gene TRBJ2-5; 8 bases are shared with TRBD2. The V gene's germline CDR1 is SGHTA and CDR2 FQGNSA. This CDR3 contains 15 residues. Trimming at V came to 5 bases and at J to 4 bases, leaving 9 bases not matched to a gene. The CDR3 DNA sequence: TGTGCCAGCAGCCCCCTGGCCGGGGGGGCAGAGACCCAGTACTTC. Translating gives CASSPLAGGAETQYF.

The rearrangement uses TRBV19 and TRBJ2-7, with 7 bases fitting TRBD1. V lost 7 bases to trimming and J lost 2 bases; unmatched junction nucleotides: 14. The CDR3 consists of 16 residues. Germline V gives CDR1 LNHDA, CDR2 SQIVND (reference sequence). In DNA form, the CDR3 reads TGTGCCAGTAACCCGAGGGGGCAGACATCACCCTACGAGCAGTACTTC. Translated: CASNPRGQTSPYEQYF.